This T cell receptor (beta chain) derives from a study of naive and memory T cell subsets. The CDR3 is 13 amino acids. Germline values: CDR1 DFQATT, CDR2 SNEGSKA (reference sequence). V was shortened by 6 bases and J by 0 bases, with 9 bases between the two germline ends. A few counts support this clonotype. Its specificity is unknown. An equimolar mix of two oligonucleotides served as the beta constant-region primer for TRBC1 and TRBC2. Nested alpha and beta constant-region primers with the SP2 primer drove four PCR rounds on ligated cDNA. One entry per CDR3 protein results from TCRdb running MiXCR on the UMI-ligation and nested PCR reads. This table has over 110,000 distinct CDR3 sequences, approximately 20% appearing once. Overall study findings and caveats: Possibly reflecting memory cells re-expressing CD45RA, a few larger clonotypes occurred in naive repertoires, especially CD8.

The chain combines TRBV20-1 with TRBJ1-5; D uncertain. The clonotype originates from a human donor in good health. Sequences were obtained from naive CD8+ T cells from blood. The CDR3 here is CSAEYYSNQPQHF. For the CDR3, the DNA is TGCAGTGCCGAATATTATAGCAATCAGCCCCAGCATTTT.